This T cell receptor (beta chain) was recorded in a study of T cell responses to AZD1222 COVID-19 vaccine. Sequenced by immunoSEQ multiplex PCR; TCRdb stores in-frame clones only, minus some. The sample has about 140,000 clones, approximately 92% seen once. The CDR3 loop spans 11 amino acids. The V end was cut by 6 bases, the J end by 4 bases, with 9 bases between. Germline CDR1 DFQATT, CDR2 SNEGSKA (reference sequence). This chain connects TRBV20-1 to TRBJ1-2, with TRBD1 as a possible D gene (5 bases). The sample here was peripheral blood, taken on day 0 of AZD1222 vaccination. The source is an adult in good health. CDR3 sequence reads: CSAADSYGYTF. DNA for the CDR3: TGCAGTGCCGCCGACAGCTATGGCTACACCTTC.